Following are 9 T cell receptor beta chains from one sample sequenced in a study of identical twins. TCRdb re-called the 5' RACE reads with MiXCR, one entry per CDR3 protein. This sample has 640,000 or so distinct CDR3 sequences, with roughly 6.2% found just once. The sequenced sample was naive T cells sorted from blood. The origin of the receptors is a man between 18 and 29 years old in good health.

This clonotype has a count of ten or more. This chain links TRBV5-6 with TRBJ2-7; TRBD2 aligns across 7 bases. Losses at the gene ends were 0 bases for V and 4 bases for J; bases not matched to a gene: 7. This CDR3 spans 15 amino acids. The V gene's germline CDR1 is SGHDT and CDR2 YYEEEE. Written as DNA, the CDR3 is TGTGCCAGCAGCTTGGCTCTAGCGGACCATTACGAGCAGTACGTC. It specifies CASSLALADHYEQYV.

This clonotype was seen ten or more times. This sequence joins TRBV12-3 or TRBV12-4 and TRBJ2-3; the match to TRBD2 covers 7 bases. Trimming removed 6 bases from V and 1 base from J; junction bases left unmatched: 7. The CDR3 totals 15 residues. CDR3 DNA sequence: TGTGCCAGCAGCCTAGATCTAGCGGGCACAGATACGCAGTATTTT. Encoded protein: CASSLDLAGTDTQYF.

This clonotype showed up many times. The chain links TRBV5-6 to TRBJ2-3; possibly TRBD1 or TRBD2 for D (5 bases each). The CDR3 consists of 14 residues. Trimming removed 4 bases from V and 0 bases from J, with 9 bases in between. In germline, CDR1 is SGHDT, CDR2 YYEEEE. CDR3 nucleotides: TGTGCCAGCAGCCGGGACCTAAGCACAGATACGCAGTATTTT. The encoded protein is CASSRDLSTDTQYF.

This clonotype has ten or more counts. CDR3 nucleotides: TGTGCCATCAGGGCAGCCGATACGCAGTATTTT. Protein sequence: CAIRAADTQYF. This sequence joins TRBV10-3 and TRBJ2-3; no clear D gene. The germline gives CDR1 ENHRY, CDR2 SYGVKD. V was clipped by 6 bases and J by 6 bases, with 7 bases between them. The CDR3 length is 11 residues.

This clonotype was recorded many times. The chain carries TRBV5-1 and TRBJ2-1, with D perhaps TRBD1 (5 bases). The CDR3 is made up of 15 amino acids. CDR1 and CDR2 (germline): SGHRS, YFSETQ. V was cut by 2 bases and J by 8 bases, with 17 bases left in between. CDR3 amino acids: CASSLVGAEGDEQFF. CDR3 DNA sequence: TGCGCCAGCAGCTTAGTAGGGGCAGAAGGTGATGAGCAGTTCTTC.

DNA for the CDR3: TGCAGCGTTGTCTCCGGGCCCAATGAGCAGTTCTTC. Encoded protein: CSVVSGPNEQFF. The chain couples TRBV29-1 to TRBJ2-1; D gene unclear. The CDR3 is 12 residues long. The ends were cut back, 4 bases at V and 6 bases at J, with 10 bases in the middle. Germline CDR1 and CDR2: SQVTM and ANQGSEA.

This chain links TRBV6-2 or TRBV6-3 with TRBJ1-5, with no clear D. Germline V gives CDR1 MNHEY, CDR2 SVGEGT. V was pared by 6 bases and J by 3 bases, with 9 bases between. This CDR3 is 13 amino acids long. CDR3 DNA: TGTGCCAGCAGCAACGGACCCAATCAGCCCCAGCATTTT. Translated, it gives CASSNGPNQPQHF.

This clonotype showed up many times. As DNA, the CDR3 is TGCAGTGCCCGAAAAGGGGGCAGGGACACTGAAGCTTTCTTT. Translating it yields CSARKGGRDTEAFF. The genes are TRBV20-1 and TRBJ1-1; 7 bases are a match to TRBD1. Losses at the gene ends were 6 bases for V and 3 bases for J; bases not matched to a gene: 10. Germline CDR1 is DFQATT and CDR2 is SNEGSKA (reference sequence). CDR3 length: 14 residues.

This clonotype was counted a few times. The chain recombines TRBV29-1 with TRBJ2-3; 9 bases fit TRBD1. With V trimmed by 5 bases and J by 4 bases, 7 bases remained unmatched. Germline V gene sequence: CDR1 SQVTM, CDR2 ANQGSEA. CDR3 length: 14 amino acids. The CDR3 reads CSVSGQGASDTQYF. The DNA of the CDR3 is TGCAGCGTTTCGGGACAGGGTGCGTCAGATACGCAGTATTTT.